These 2 T cell receptor beta chains were all obtained from the same sample, sequenced in a study of shared clonotypes between healthy human individuals. The repertoire was sequenced with immunoSEQ multiplex PCR; TCRdb's copy has only in-frame clones and lacks some. The repertoire holds 2 million to 3 million clones, with 90% to 95% as singletons. Sequencing was performed on naive CD4+ T cells from PBMCs. Subset reported: CD45RA+ positively selected. These receptors originate from a man aged 18 to 29 in good health. Some clones in this sample may be carry-over from other donors' samples.

This chain links TRBV7-6 with TRBJ1-5; tentatively, D is TRBD1 (5 bases). Trimming pared 4 bases from V and 7 bases from J, leaving 17 bases between. Germline loops: CDR1 SGHVS, CDR2 FNYEAQ. The CDR3 has 15 residues. The CDR3 here is CASSSLGGVGQPQHF. The CDR3 region has the DNA TGTGCCAGCAGCTCCCTAGGAGGGGTGGGGCAGCCCCAGCATTTT.

This CDR3 reads CASSLAAGLPYNEQFF. Here the CDR3 DNA reads TGCGCCAGCAGCTTGGCGGCGGGGCTTCCCTACAATGAGCAGTTCTTC. V is TRBV5-1 and J is TRBJ2-1; a weak D match, TRBD2 (6 bases). CDR1 and CDR2 from the germline V gene are SGHRS and YFSETQ. Trimming removed 0 bases from V and 2 bases from J, with 12 bases in between. This CDR3 has 16 residues.